What follows are 17 T cell receptor beta chains derived from one specimen sequenced in a study of PD-1 blockade in classical Hodgkin lymphoma. Produced via immunoSEQ multiplex PCR; TCRdb's table is partial and in-frame only. The sample shows more than 20,000 clones, 60% to 80% of them seen only once. The time point here: cycle 4 day 1 (C4D1), after 5 to 7 weeks of nivolumab. Relapses following autologous stem cell transplantation were seen in all patients, with brentuximab vedotin exposure varying. This sample comprised peripheral blood mononuclear cells (PBMCs), obtained before the fourth cycle of nivolumab. Source of these receptors: a human donor with classical Hodgkin lymphoma.

J is TRBJ2-2 and V is TRBV6-4, with 10 bases lining up with TRBD1. V shed 5 bases and J 6 bases; nucleotides not matched to a gene: 6. Germline values: CDR1 MRHNA, CDR2 SNTAGT. This CDR3 comprises 15 residues. CDR3 sequence reads: CASSLTGGDAGELFF. The CDR3 DNA is TGTGCCAGCAGTTTGACAGGGGGCGACGCCGGGGAGCTGTTTTTT.

This clone is deemed medium-sized (0.01 to 0.1%). V is TRBV6-1 and J is TRBJ1-2; D gene uncertain. The CDR3 runs 14 residues. Germline V lookup: CDR1 MNHNS, CDR2 SASEGT. Trimming removed 5 bases from V and 2 bases from J, with 12 bases in between. The CDR3, as DNA: TGTGCCAGCAGTCCAGACGGTGGCAACTATGGCTACACCTTC. This translates into CASSPDGGNYGYTF.

The chain uses TRBV9 and TRBJ1-2, with D unclear. V was shortened by 0 bases and J by 2 bases, with 5 bases between the two germline ends. CDR1 is SGDLS, CDR2 YYNGEE, per germline. The CDR3 is made up of 13 amino acids. The CDR3 loop is CASSVAFNYGYTF. The CDR3 nucleotides are TGTGCCAGCAGCGTAGCTTTCAACTATGGCTACACCTTC.

The V and J genes are TRBV30 and TRBJ1-2; TRBD1 might be the D (6 bases). Germline V gives CDR1 GTSNPN, CDR2 SVGIG (reference sequence). The CDR3 loop spans 14 amino acids. V was shortened by 5 bases and J by 4 bases, with 17 bases between the two germline ends. Here the CDR3 DNA reads TGTGCCTGGGGTGGACAGCAGGGTGCCTATGGCTACACCTTC. Its translation is CAWGGQQGAYGYTF.

The chain has TRBV4-3 and TRBJ2-1; D is possibly TRBD2 (6 bases). Germline assignment: CDR1 LGHNA and CDR2 YSLEER. Trimming stripped 0 bases from V and 2 bases from J, with 8 bases between. This CDR3 is 15 amino acids long. CDR3 nucleotide sequence: TGCGCCAGCAGCCAAGATGCGGGGACCTACAATGAGCAGTTCTTC. This gives the protein CASSQDAGTYNEQFF.

As concerns this clone: Other DNA sequences in this sample translate to the same CDR3. V gene TRBV5-6 combines with J gene TRBJ2-5; 9 nucleotides line up with TRBD1. In germline, CDR1 is SGHDT, CDR2 YYEEEE. The junction had 7 bases not matched to a gene; V was cut back by 2 bases and J by 5 bases. CDR3 length: 15 amino acids. CDR3 sequence: CASSLEQGAGETQYF. The CDR3 coding sequence is TGTGCCAGCAGCTTAGAACAGGGGGCCGGGGAGACCCAGTACTTC.

This clone was counted a few times. The J gene is TRBJ1-5, the V gene TRBV19; D unclear. Looked up from germline, CDR1 is LNHDA and CDR2 is SQIVND (reference sequence). V dropped 4 bases and J dropped 0 bases, with 10 bases sitting between them. CDR3 length equals 15 residues. CDR3 amino acids: CASSTVWPSNQPQHF. In DNA, the CDR3 is TGTGCCAGTAGTACCGTTTGGCCTAGCAATCAGCCCCAGCATTTT.

The DNA for the CDR3 is TGTGCCAGCAGTTATGGGGGAGGTGGCTACACCTTC. The encoded protein is CASSYGGGGYTF. The chain carries TRBV6-5 and TRBJ1-2, with D perhaps TRBD1 (5 bases). The germline CDR1 and CDR2 sequences are MNHEY and SVGAGI. V lost 3 bases and J lost 7, with 9 bases in between. This CDR3 comprises 12 residues.

This clone counts as medium-sized. The J gene is TRBJ2-6, the V gene TRBV28; no firm D call. The germline CDR1 and CDR2 sequences are MDHEN and SYDVKM. This CDR3 spans 15 amino acids. Trimming removed 2 bases at V and 2 bases at J, with 7 bases between. The CDR3 reads CASSLTWAGANVLTF. In nucleotides, the CDR3 is TGTGCCAGCAGTTTAACGTGGGCTGGGGCCAACGTCCTGACTTTC.

This clone was observed a few times. The genes are TRBV30 and TRBJ1-1; 10 bases align to TRBD1. The CDR3 runs 12 residues. CDR1 and CDR2 from the germline V gene are GTSNPN and SVGIG (reference sequence). This CDR3 is CWGDRGFYEAFF. The CDR3 DNA follows: TGTTGGGGGGACAGGGGATTTTATGAAGCTTTCTTT.

This sequence joins TRBV10-3 and TRBJ2-7; D possibly corresponds to TRBD2 (6 bases). The V gene lost 4 bases and the J gene lost 5 bases, with 15 bases spanning the gap. Germline-derived CDR1 and CDR2 are ENHRY and SYGVKD. The CDR3 contains 14 residues. The CDR3 is CAISGTKGGDEQYF. The CDR3 DNA reads as TGTGCCATCAGTGGGACAAAAGGCGGGGACGAGCAGTACTTC.

The rearrangement uses TRBV2 and TRBJ1-2; D might be TRBD1 (6 bases). Trimming left V 8 bases short and J 4 bases short, with 14 bases between. Germline V gives CDR1 SNHLY, CDR2 FYNNEI. The CDR3 has 13 residues. The CDR3 DNA sequence: TGTGCCAGCCGGAAACAGGGAATCTATGGCTACACCTTC. Its protein product is CASRKQGIYGYTF.

For the CDR3, the DNA is TGTGCCAGCTCACCATCCTACAATGAGCAGTTCTTC. Translated, it gives CASSPSYNEQFF. The rearrangement joins TRBV18 to TRBJ2-1; no clear D gene. This CDR3 contains 12 residues. Trimming cost V 2 bases and J 1 base, with 0 bases left between them. Germline CDR1 KGHSH, CDR2 LQKENI. Drawing the rest from reference TRBV18 and TRBJ2-1, the complete variable domain is NAGVMQNPRHLVRRRGQEARLRCSPMKGHSHVYWYRQLPEEGLKFMVYLQKENIIDESGMPKERFSAEFPKEGPSILRIQQVVRGDSAAYFCASSPSYNEQFFGPGTRLTVL.

The gene calls are TRBV5-4 and TRBJ1-1; the D gene is possibly TRBD1 (6 bases). CDR3 length equals 16 residues. V shed 5 bases and J shed 0 bases, with 17 bases lying between them. CDR1 is SGHNT and CDR2 is YYREEE in the germline V gene (reference sequence). Here the CDR3 reads CASRTGSSRLNTEAFF. DNA for the CDR3: TGTGCCAGCAGGACAGGCTCATCCCGTTTGAACACTGAAGCTTTCTTT.

This clone showed up just once. The chain has TRBV29-1 and TRBJ2-3; D is undetermined. Deletions cut 1 base from V and 1 base from J, with 6 bases between. Germline CDR1 is SQVTM and CDR2 is ANQGSEA. The CDR3 is 13 amino acids. CDR3 protein: CSVEAPGTDTQYF. The CDR3 DNA is TGCAGCGTTGAAGCCCCCGGCACAGATACGCAGTATTTT.

The chain couples TRBV4-3 to TRBJ2-3, with D unresolved. Looked up from germline, CDR1 is LGHNA and CDR2 is YSLEER. Trimming removed 1 base from V and 0 bases from J, with 11 bases in between. This CDR3 spans 16 amino acids. The CDR3 sequence is CASSQVQRSSTDTQYF. The DNA for the CDR3 is TGCGCCAGCAGCCAAGTGCAGAGATCTAGCACAGATACGCAGTATTTT.

The gene calls are TRBV6-5 and TRBJ2-2, with D perhaps TRBD2 (5 bases). Germline V gene data show CDR1 as MNHEY and CDR2 as SVGAGI. V lost 2 bases, J lost 5 bases, and 9 bases lay in between. The CDR3 has 14 residues. DNA for the CDR3: TGTGCCAGCAGTTACGAGGGCCGGACCGGGGAGCTGTTTTTT. Protein sequence: CASSYEGRTGELFF.